A selection of T cell receptor beta chains follows, all from one sample in a study of CD8+ T cells in alopecia areata. TCRdb keeps only in-frame clones here, not all; method: immunoSEQ multiplex PCR. Among about 97,000 clones listed, about 40% were seen once. Input material: CD4+ T cells sorted from blood. All receptors come from a human donor with alopecia areata. Each CDR3 is given with its conserved first and last residue. The D gene is left open where the match is weak. Rows give clone size only sometimes, using once, few, many, or a class for an expanded clone.

>-|once|TRBV25-1|TRBJ2-2
TGTGCCAGCAGTGCGCCCGCGAACACCGGGGAGCTGTTTTTT
CASSAPANTGELFF
>TRBD2|-|TRBV30|TRBJ2-2
TGTGCCTGGGAGACTAGCGGGGATTATTTAAACACCGGGGAGCTGTTTTTT
CAWETSGDYLNTGELFF
>TRBD2|few|TRBV4-1|TRBJ2-1
TGCGCCAGCAGCCAGCCAGCGGGAGTCAATGAGCAGTTCTTC
CASSQPAGVNEQFF
>-|-|TRBV14|TRBJ1-2
TGTGCCAGCAGCCCCACGGTGTCTGGCTACACCTTC
CASSPTVSGYTF
>TRBD2|few|TRBV5-1|TRBJ2-7
TGCGCCAGCAGCTTGGGGAGGGGATCTAGCGGATCCTACGAGCAGTACTTC
CASSLGRGSSGSYEQYF
>TRBD1|-|TRBV25-1|TRBJ2-5
TGTGCCAGCAGTGTCGGGACAGGGATTCAGACCCAGTACTTC
CASSVGTGIQTQYF
>TRBD1|few|TRBV7-9|TRBJ1-2
TGTGCCAGCAGCCGGACAGGACCCACCTATGGCTACACCTTC
CASSRTGPTYGYTF
>TRBD1|-|TRBV28|TRBJ1-2
TGTGCCAGCAGTCGATACTTCCGGGACAGCTATGGCTACACCTTC
CASSRYFRDSYGYTF
>TRBD1|-|TRBV29-1|TRBJ2-6
TGCAGCGCCCGGAACAGGGGGCGGGGTGGGGCCAACGTCCTGACTTTC
CSARNRGRGGANVLTF
>TRBD2|-|TRBV29-1|TRBJ2-1
TGCAGCGTTCGGGAGGGGTCAAATGAGCAGTTCTTC
CSVREGSNEQFF
>-|-|TRBV9|TRBJ2-5
TGTGCCAGCAGCGAACGAGACACGGGCGGGAACCAAGAGACCCAGTACTTC
CASSERDTGGNQETQYF
>-|-|TRBV5-1|TRBJ2-6
TGCGCCAGCAGCTCCGCGGGAGGGGCCAACGTCCTGACTTTC
CASSSAGGANVLTF
>-|-|TRBV4-1|TRBJ2-3
TGCGCCAGCAGCCAAGGGTCAGTACACGAACGCACAGATACGCAGTATTTT
CASSQGSVHERTDTQYF
>-|-|TRBV9|TRBJ1-6
TGTGCCAGCAGCGTAGCAGGGAGGGACTCACCCCTCCACTTT
CASSVAGRDSPLHF
>-|-|TRBV5-1|TRBJ2-3
TGCGCCAGCGGTGATCAGGCAAGCACAGATACGCAGTATTTT
CASGDQASTDTQYF
>-|few|TRBV19|TRBJ2-1
TGTGCCAGTACCGTGGACGGAGCTTACAATGAGCAGTTCTTC
CASTVDGAYNEQFF
>TRBD2|-|TRBV30|TRBJ2-3
TGTGCCTGGAGTTTGAGACTAGCGGTCACAGATACGCAGTATTTT
CAWSLRLAVTDTQYF
>TRBD2|many|TRBV7-9|TRBJ2-3
TGTGCCAGCAGCGTTAGCGGGAACACAGATACGCAGTATTTT
CASSVSGNTDTQYF
>-|-|TRBV10-3|TRBJ1-5
TGTGCCATCAGTGAGTCTCAGGGTTGGCAGCCCCAGCATTTT
CAISESQGWQPQHF
>TRBD1|few|TRBV29-1|TRBJ1-2
TGCAGCGTTGAGGAAGGACAGGGGGGATACTATGGCTACACCTTC
CSVEEGQGGYYGYTF
>-|once|TRBV7-2|TRBJ2-5
TGTGCCAGCAGCGACCACAAGACCCAGTACTTC
CASSDHKTQYF
>TRBD2|-|TRBV18|TRBJ2-3
TGTGCCAGCTCACCACTTGGCGGGGGACCAGATACGCAGTATTTT
CASSPLGGGPDTQYF
>-|few|TRBV9|TRBJ2-1
TGTGCCAGCAGCGTCTTTCCCGACAATGAGCAGTTCTTC
CASSVFPDNEQFF
>-|-|TRBV30|TRBJ1-1
TGTGCCGCCGATAAGAGGGTTAACACTGAAGCTTTCTTT
CAADKRVNTEAFF
>-|-|TRBV2|TRBJ2-2
TGTGCCAGCAGTTCCGCTAACACCGGGGAGCTGTTTTTT
CASSSANTGELFF
>TRBD2|-|TRBV15|TRBJ2-1
TGTGCCACCAGCTGGACTAGCGGGGGCCCTTACAATGAGCAGTTCTTC
CATSWTSGGPYNEQFF
>-|-|TRBV4-2|TRBJ2-7
TGTGCCAGCAGCCAAGATCGGGGGAGATACGAGCAGTACTTC
CASSQDRGRYEQYF
>TRBD2|-|TRBV6-5|TRBJ2-5
TGTGCCAGCAGTTCCGAAGCGGGAGTTAGAGAGACCCAGTACTTC
CASSSEAGVRETQYF
>-|few|TRBV7-2|TRBJ2-2
TGTGCCAGCAGCTCAACTGACAGAAACACCGGGGAGCTGTTTTTT
CASSSTDRNTGELFF